The 17 T cell receptor beta chains given below trace back to one sample, sequenced in a study of blood T cell repertoires in COVID-19. Sequenced by immunoSEQ multiplex PCR; TCRdb stores in-frame clones only, minus some. The sample lists around 37,000 clones, roughly 89% occurring once. Material: peripheral blood. The receptors stem from a man aged 60 to 75 with active or convalescent COVID-19.

CDR3 in amino acids: CASSLVAGGGEQYF. CDR3 in DNA: TGCGCCAGCAGCTTGGTGGCAGGAGGAGGGGAGCAGTACTTC. This chain uses TRBV5-1 with TRBJ2-7; D may be TRBD2 (6 bases). The CDR3 consists of 14 residues. The V gene lost 0 bases and the J gene lost 7 bases, with 14 bases spanning the gap. Germline assignment: CDR1 SGHRS and CDR2 YFSETQ. Variable domain in full (rest from reference TRBV5-1 and TRBJ2-7): KAGVTQTPRYLIKTRGQQVTLSCSPISGHRSVSWYQQTPGQGLQFLFEYFSETQRNKGNFPGRFSGRQFSNSRSEMNVSTLELGDSALYLCASSLVAGGGEQYFGPGTRLTVT.

This rearrangement joins TRBV5-1 to TRBJ2-5; TRBD2 matches at 7 bases. J was trimmed by 5 bases and V by 5 bases; bases with no gene match: 6. The CDR3 consists of 13 residues. Germline V CDR1 and CDR2: SGHRS, YFSETQ. CDR3 in amino acids: CASRLQGGETQYF. In DNA form, the CDR3 reads TGCGCCAGCAGGCTTCAGGGAGGGGAGACCCAGTACTTC.

The V and J genes are TRBV5-1 and TRBJ2-3; D gene uncertain. The CDR3 sequence is 14 residues long. CDR1 is SGHRS, CDR2 YFSETQ, per germline. Trimming cost V 2 bases and J 0 bases, with 7 bases left between them. The chain's CDR3 is CASSFYGSTDTQYF. The CDR3 nucleotides are TGCGCCAGCAGCTTCTACGGGAGCACAGATACGCAGTATTTT.

The J gene is TRBJ2-7, the V gene TRBV11-2; D uncertain. Germline V lookup: CDR1 SGHAT, CDR2 FQNNGV. V was trimmed by 2 bases and J by 7 bases, leaving 6 bases between them. This CDR3 has 11 amino acids. The CDR3 DNA is TGTGCCAGCAGCTTAAGCCGGGAGCAGTACTTC. It encodes CASSLSREQYF.

The J gene is TRBJ1-6, the V gene TRBV5-1; tentatively, D is TRBD1 (5 bases). Germline V lookup: CDR1 SGHRS, CDR2 YFSETQ. Trimming took off 0 bases at V and 11 bases at J, with 15 bases between the two ends. CDR3 length: 15 residues. This CDR3 reads CASSLEGSGGPPLHF. CDR3 nucleotide sequence: TGCGCCAGCAGCTTGGAGGGATCCGGGGGTCCACCCCTCCACTTT.

This clone was seen only once. The rearrangement links TRBV3-1 (or the pseudogene TRBV3-2) to TRBJ2-7; no firm D call. The CDR3 extends over 12 amino acids. Germline V lookup: CDR1 LGHDT, CDR2 YNNKEL (reference sequence). Trimming took off 4 bases at V and 4 bases at J, with 8 bases between the two ends. CDR3 bases: TGTGCCAGCAGCCCCGACTCTTACGAGCAGTACTTC. Its translation is CASSPDSYEQYF.

The V gene is TRBV7-6, the J gene TRBJ1-2, with 7 positions matching TRBD1. This CDR3 contains 15 residues. The junction had 8 bases not matched to a gene; V was cut back by 3 bases and J by 4 bases. Germline lookup yields CDR1 SGHVS and CDR2 FNYEAQ. The CDR3, as DNA: TGTGCCAGCAGCTTGGACAGGACGATACCCTATGGCTACACCTTC. This gives the protein CASSLDRTIPYGYTF.

This chain uses TRBV27 with TRBJ2-5, with 11 bases identical to TRBD2. The germline V gene has CDR1 MNHEY and CDR2 SMNVEV (reference sequence). This CDR3 is built from 16 residues. Trimming cost V 3 bases and J 4 bases; bases outside gene matches: 7. The CDR3, as DNA: TGTGCCAGCAGTTTCCTTGGACTAGCGGGCCGAGAGACCCAGTACTTC. Translated: CASSFLGLAGRETQYF.

V gene TRBV6-5 combines with J gene TRBJ2-3; TRBD1 matches 10 bases. Germline lookup yields CDR1 MNHEY and CDR2 SVGAGI. The V and J ends lost 7 bases and 3 bases, in that order; junction bases with no gene match: 7. This CDR3 contains 15 residues. CDR3 protein: CASTWTGGLTDTQYF. In DNA, the CDR3 is TGTGCCAGCACCTGGACAGGGGGTCTTACAGATACGCAGTATTTT.

The chain joins TRBV6-5 to TRBJ1-2, with D unclear. The V gene's germline CDR1 is MNHEY and CDR2 SVGAGI. Trimming took off 5 bases at V and 13 bases at J, with 26 bases between the two ends. The CDR3 totals 15 residues. CDR3 sequence reads: CASSPDGGSLWGCTF. CDR3 DNA sequence: TGTGCCAGCAGTCCAGACGGAGGCTCACTATGGGGATGCACCTTC.

This chain uses TRBV6-5 with TRBJ2-5; 8 bases match TRBD2. J was trimmed by 3 bases and V by 7 bases; bases with no gene match: 10. Germline V gene sequence: CDR1 MNHEY, CDR2 SVGAGI. This CDR3 is built from 15 residues. This chain's CDR3 is CASTTGTRYEETQYF. As DNA, the CDR3 is TGTGCCAGCACTACAGGGACTAGGTACGAAGAGACCCAGTACTTC.

This clone turned up a few times. V usage is TRBV7-6 and J usage is TRBJ1-4; TRBD1 matches 7 bases. The CDR3 consists of 15 residues. From germline, CDR1 is SGHVS and CDR2 FNYEAQ. The V and J ends lost 1 base and 4 bases, in that order; junction bases with no gene match: 3. The CDR3 region is CASSLEGGINEKLFF. In nucleotides, the CDR3 is TGTGCCAGCAGCTTAGAAGGGGGCATTAATGAAAAACTGTTTTTT.

The chain carries TRBV11-2 and TRBJ2-1, with TRBD2 matching 7 bases. The J segment lost 9 bases and the V segment lost 7 bases, leaving 12 bases of the junction unmatched. The CDR3 totals 14 residues. CDR1 SGHAT and CDR2 FQNNGV come from the germline V gene. The CDR3: CASTNRRETAEQFF. The CDR3 DNA sequence: TGTGCCAGCACCAACAGGCGGGAGACTGCTGAGCAGTTCTTC.

V and J are TRBV4-1 and TRBJ2-3; D perhaps matches TRBD2 (6 bases). V lost 1 base to trimming and J lost 4 bases, with 9 bases between them. Germline V gene data show CDR1 as MGHRA and CDR2 as YSYEKL. The CDR3 extends over 14 amino acids. CDR3 coding DNA: TGCGCCAGCAGCCAAGCCGGGAGCGCAGATACGCAGTATTTT. It specifies CASSQAGSADTQYF.

The rearrangement uses TRBV5-1 and TRBJ1-2, with D possibly being TRBD1 (5 bases). Between the trimmed V and J ends, which lost 4 bases and 8 bases, there was a span of 21 bases. This CDR3 spans 15 amino acids. The germline CDR1 and CDR2 sequences are SGHRS and YFSETQ. The CDR3 loop reads CASSITGDPGGGYTF. The CDR3 bases are TGCGCCAGCAGCATTACGGGGGACCCCGGGGGAGGCTACACCTTC.

V is TRBV14 and J is TRBJ2-4, with 7 bases lining up with TRBD2. CDR1 is SGHDN and CDR2 is FVKESK in the germline V gene. The CDR3 runs 17 residues. V lost 2 bases and J lost 2; bases outside the gene matches: 9. The CDR3 nucleotides are TGTGCCAGCAGCCAAAGATACGGGGAGGGGCCCAAAAACATTCAGTACTTC. Its translation is CASSQRYGEGPKNIQYF.

The chain joins TRBV19 to TRBJ2-2; possible D gene TRBD2, 6 bases. Germline V gives CDR1 LNHDA, CDR2 SQIVND (reference sequence). CDR3 length equals 14 residues. Trimming pared 6 bases from V and 6 bases from J, leaving 14 bases between. The CDR3 coding sequence is TGTGCCAGTAGAGGCGGGGTTGAGGCCGGGGAGCTGTTTTTT. Its protein product is CASRGGVEAGELFF.